This T cell receptor beta chain emerged from a study of blood T cell repertoires in COVID-19. The overall study: Acute and convalescent COVID-19 specimens originated in the United States, Italy and Spain. The analysed material was cDNA or gDNA that came from T cells, B-cell-depleted T cells, or PBMCs.

The method was immunoSEQ multiplex PCR; TCRdb's version includes in-frame clones alone and lacks a portion of them. Here the sample spans around 130,000 clones, approximately 80% being singletons. V was trimmed by 4 bases and J by 8 bases, leaving 12 bases between them. Per germline, CDR1 SQVTM and CDR2 ANQGSEA. This CDR3 region has 12 residues. The chain couples TRBV29-1 to TRBJ2-4; D unclear. The clonotype originates from a woman aged 55-70 years with acute or convalescent COVID-19. Sequenced: peripheral blood. CDR3 in DNA: TGCAGCGTTGTGTGGGCCCATGACATTCAGTACTTC. Protein product: CSVVWAHDIQYF.